The 29 T cell receptor beta chains below all came from one sample that was sequenced in a study of T cell responses to AZD1222 COVID-19 vaccine. Method: immunoSEQ multiplex PCR; TCRdb's copy keeps in-frame clones and lacks some. The sample shows approximately 210,000 clones, roughly nine tenths of them seen only once. This material consisted of peripheral blood, taken 28 days after the second AZD1222 dose. These receptors all come from an adult who received the AZD1222 COVID-19 vaccine.

The chain has TRBV2 and TRBJ1-1, with a weak D call TRBD1 (5 bases). Trimming removed 6 bases from V and 1 base from J, with 15 bases in between. Per the germline V gene, CDR1 is SNHLY and CDR2 is FYNNEI. The CDR3 is made up of 15 amino acids. The CDR3 DNA is TGTGCCAGCAGGAGTCGTGGGGGATGGAACACTGAAGCTTTCTTT. This translates into CASRSRGGWNTEAFF.

This chain joins TRBV5-5 and TRBJ2-1; a possible D gene is TRBD2 (6 bases). Germline CDR1 reads SGHKS; CDR2 reads YYEKEE (reference sequence). With 3 bases removed from V and 0 bases from J, the gap between germline ends came to 10 bases. The CDR3 covers 15 residues. CDR3 loop: CASSSDGSSYNEQFF. CDR3 nucleotide sequence: TGTGCCAGCAGCTCCGACGGGAGCTCCTACAATGAGCAGTTCTTC.

The rearrangement joins TRBV4-2 to TRBJ2-3; 7 bases map to TRBD2. The length of the CDR3 is 18 residues. Germline V gives CDR1 LGHNA, CDR2 YNFKEQ. V trimming: 2 bases; J trimming: 6 bases; junction bases outside the gene matches: 17. CDR3 nucleotide sequence: TGTGCCAGCAGCCAACTCACCATGGGCGGGAGCTGGACGGATACGCAGTATTTT. It translates to CASSQLTMGGSWTDTQYF.

This clone turned up a few times. This chain's CDR3 is CASSPPGSRLNEQFF. In nucleotides, the CDR3 is TGTGCCAGCTCACCACCGGGGTCCCGGCTAAATGAGCAGTTCTTC. The V call is TRBV18, the J call TRBJ2-1; the D is unclear. The V gene lost 0 bases and the J gene lost 7 bases, with 13 bases spanning the gap. CDR1 is KGHSH, CDR2 LQKENI, per germline. The CDR3 has 15 residues.

The chain links TRBV13 to TRBJ2-3, with D hard to call. Trimming cost V 5 bases and J 0 bases, with 9 bases left between them. Germline values: CDR1 PRHDT, CDR2 FYEKMQ (reference sequence). The CDR3 sequence is 14 residues long. The CDR3 here is CASSLRASTDTQYF. CDR3 nucleotide sequence: TGTGCCAGCAGCCTCCGAGCCAGCACAGATACGCAGTATTTT.

The chain recombines TRBV9 with TRBJ1-6; D unresolved. Per the germline V gene, CDR1 is SGDLS and CDR2 is YYNGEE. With 4 bases removed from V and 5 bases from J, the gap between germline ends came to 13 bases. This CDR3 spans 15 amino acids. The chain's CDR3 is CASSRIDGDNSPLHF. CDR3 in DNA: TGTGCCAGCAGCCGGATTGACGGAGATAATTCACCCCTCCACTTT.

The V and J genes are TRBV5-5 and TRBJ2-4, with D possibly being TRBD1 (6 bases). Germline assignment: CDR1 SGHKS and CDR2 YYEKEE (reference sequence). The CDR3 has 14 amino acids. Trimming pared 4 bases from V and 6 bases from J, leaving 14 bases between. The CDR3 DNA follows: TGTGCCAGCAGCGCTACAGGGTCGGGAAACATTCAGTACTTC. Translated, it gives CASSATGSGNIQYF. The full variable domain, completed using reference TRBV5-5 and TRBJ2-4, is DAGVTQSPTHLIKTRGQQVTLRCSPISGHKSVSWYQQVLGQGPQFIFQYYEKEERGRGNFPDRFSARQFPNYSSELNVNALLLGDSALYLCASSATGSGNIQYFGAGTRLSVL.

On this clone: Other DNA sequences in the sample encode the same CDR3. The chain employs TRBV24-1 and TRBJ1-5; perhaps TRBD1 as D (5 bases). This CDR3 region has 14 residues. Germline V gene sequence: CDR1 KGHDR, CDR2 SFDVKD. V was pared by 7 bases and J by 1 base, with 10 bases between. For the CDR3, the DNA is TGTGCCACCAGGGGGCCGGGGAGCAATCAGCCCCAGCATTTT. Its translation: CATRGPGSNQPQHF.

This chain connects TRBV10-3 to TRBJ2-1; D gene unclear. With 5 bases removed from V and 8 bases from J, the gap between germline ends came to 4 bases. Germline assignment: CDR1 ENHRY and CDR2 SYGVKD. This CDR3 region has 10 residues. As DNA, the CDR3 is TGTGCCATCAGTACGGATGAGCAGTTCTTC. Protein sequence: CAISTDEQFF.

The table lists this clone with many counts. The chain is built from TRBV6-5 and TRBJ2-7, with D perhaps given as TRBD1 or TRBD2 (5 bases each). CDR1 MNHEY and CDR2 SVGAGI come from the germline V gene. V dropped 6 bases and J dropped 5 bases, with 20 bases sitting between them. The CDR3 contains 15 residues. The CDR3 here is CASRHFRESSDEQYF. CDR3 DNA sequence: TGTGCCAGCAGACATTTCAGGGAGAGTTCTGACGAGCAGTACTTC.

This clone has more than one count but fewer than ten. This sequence joins TRBV9 and TRBJ1-3, with D maybe TRBD1 (5 bases). Trimming stripped 6 bases from V and 0 bases from J, with 10 bases between. This CDR3 is built from 14 residues. Germline values: CDR1 SGDLS, CDR2 YYNGEE. CDR3 sequence reads: CASTRGSSGNTIYF. The CDR3 coding sequence is TGTGCCAGCACCCGGGGGTCCTCTGGAAACACCATATATTTT.

The chain joins TRBV19 to TRBJ2-1, with no clear D. Germline values: CDR1 LNHDA, CDR2 SQIVND (reference sequence). Trimming stripped 3 bases from V and 10 bases from J, with 10 bases between. CDR3 length equals 12 residues. The CDR3 sequence: CASSITAREQFF. The DNA for the CDR3 is TGTGCCAGTAGTATTACCGCAAGAGAGCAGTTCTTC.

J is TRBJ1-2 and V is TRBV2; D is unresolved. Per germline, CDR1 SNHLY and CDR2 FYNNEI. CDR3 size: 8 residues. The ends were cut back, 7 bases at V and 13 bases at J, with 7 bases in the middle. CDR3 nucleotides: TGTGCCAGCACCGGGCCCACCTTC. This translates into CASTGPTF.

CDR3 loop: CATSDLRGTEAFF. The CDR3 region has the DNA TGTGCCACCAGTGATTTGCGGGGCACTGAAGCTTTCTTT. The gene calls are TRBV24-1 and TRBJ1-1, with D unclear. V was cut by 0 bases and J by 4 bases, with 5 bases left in between. The V gene's germline CDR1 is KGHDR and CDR2 SFDVKD. The CDR3 is made up of 13 amino acids.

The chain employs TRBV7-2 and TRBJ2-1, with 10 bases matching TRBD1. The germline V gene encodes CDR1 SGHTA and CDR2 FQGNSA. This CDR3 region has 14 residues. V shed 6 bases, J shed 6 bases, and the junction held 5 bases outside the gene matches. The CDR3 loop is CASRSGTGANEQFF. In DNA, the CDR3 is TGTGCCAGCAGATCTGGGACAGGGGCCAATGAGCAGTTCTTC.

In its sample, this clone was seen once. This chain links TRBV2 with TRBJ1-5; D is perhaps TRBD1 (5 bases). Trimming removed 8 bases from V and 5 bases from J, with 13 bases in between. Germline-derived CDR1 and CDR2 are SNHLY and FYNNEI. The CDR3 is 13 amino acids. In nucleotides, the CDR3 is TGTGCCAGCGGGGACGGGTCTCATCAGCCCCAGCATTTT. This encodes CASGDGSHQPQHF.

The chain joins TRBV5-1 to TRBJ1-1, with unresolved D. This CDR3 is 14 amino acids long. CDR1 SGHRS and CDR2 YFSETQ come from the germline V gene. V lost 2 bases, J lost 1 base, and 9 bases lay in between. The CDR3 nucleotides are TGCGCCAGCAGCTTAGGACTCGGGAACACTGAAGCTTTCTTT. It codes for CASSLGLGNTEAFF.

The V call is TRBV7-3, the J call TRBJ2-1; D is ambiguous. Trimming took 0 bases from V and 4 from J, leaving 7 bases between them. Germline V gene lookup returns CDR1 SGHTA and CDR2 FQGTGA. The CDR3 has 14 amino acids. CDR3 loop: CASSLTLQYNEQFF. DNA for the CDR3: TGTGCCAGCAGCTTAACGCTCCAGTACAATGAGCAGTTCTTC.

The chain has TRBV19 and TRBJ2-1; possible D gene TRBD2, 6 bases. The V end lost 3 bases, the J end lost 3 bases, and 9 bases lay between the germline ends. Germline V lookup: CDR1 LNHDA, CDR2 SQIVND (reference sequence). There are 14 residues in the CDR3. CDR3 bases: TGTGCCAGTAGTATTCGGGGGAGCTACAATGAGCAGTTCTTC. Translating gives CASSIRGSYNEQFF.

The chain carries TRBV10-3 and TRBJ1-5; D is ambiguous. Germline V gives CDR1 ENHRY, CDR2 SYGVKD. The CDR3 is 12 amino acids. V lost 4 bases to trimming and J lost 1 base, with 2 bases between them. As DNA, the CDR3 is TGTGCCATCAGTGTCAGCAATCAGCCCCAGCATTTT. Residues: CAISVSNQPQHF.

V is TRBV29-1 and J is TRBJ1-1; no reliable D call. The CDR3 has 13 residues. V lost 6 bases and J 0 bases, leaving 11 bases between the germline ends. CDR1 and CDR2 (germline): SQVTM, ANQGSEA. The CDR3 nucleotides are TGCAGCGTGAGCGGTCATCTGAACACTGAAGCTTTCTTT. Protein: CSVSGHLNTEAFF.

This sequence joins TRBV11-2 and TRBJ2-7; 9 bases fit TRBD2. Losses at the gene ends were 6 bases for V and 6 bases for J; bases not matched to a gene: 6. Germline V CDR1 and CDR2: SGHAT, FQNNGV. The length of the CDR3 is 13 residues. The CDR3 protein is CASRGGGGVEQYF. CDR3 DNA sequence: TGTGCCAGCAGGGGCGGCGGGGGGGTCGAGCAGTACTTC.

The chain couples TRBV10-3 to TRBJ1-2; perhaps TRBD1 as D (5 bases). There are 16 residues in the CDR3. Trimming took 7 bases from V and 7 from J, leaving 25 bases between them. Germline CDR1 reads ENHRY; CDR2 reads SYGVKD. The CDR3 protein is CAITSQPGIQRGGYTF. The CDR3, as DNA: TGTGCCATCACTTCACAACCCGGTATACAAAGGGGTGGCTACACCTTC.

The chain links TRBV30 to TRBJ1-1; 9 nucleotides agree with TRBD1. V dropped 1 base and J dropped 10; count of bases not matched to a gene: 13. Germline V CDR1 and CDR2: GTSNPN, SVGIG (reference sequence). This CDR3 spans 15 amino acids. CDR3 loop: CAWSDPRDRAPRAFF. The CDR3 nucleotides read TGTGCCTGGAGTGACCCCCGGGACAGGGCCCCCCGAGCTTTCTTT.

V usage is TRBV7-8 and J usage is TRBJ1-6; D may be TRBD1 (6 bases). The V gene's germline CDR1 is SGHVS and CDR2 FQNEAQ. The V and J ends lost 5 bases and 4 bases respectively, with 12 bases between them. The CDR3 runs to 15 residues. CDR3 coding DNA: TGTGCCAGCAGCCACTACAGGGAATATAATTCACCCCTCCACTTT. Translation gives CASSHYREYNSPLHF.

The chain uses TRBV24-1 and TRBJ2-1, with 9 bases fitting TRBD2. The germline V gene has CDR1 KGHDR and CDR2 SFDVKD. Unmatched junction bases numbered 1, after V lost 6 bases and J lost 2 bases. CDR3 length: 14 residues. CDR3 nucleotides: TGTGCCACCAGTCTAGCGGGAACCTACAATGAGCAGTTCTTC. Translated: CATSLAGTYNEQFF.

This rearrangement joins TRBV30 to TRBJ2-5; TRBD2 matches 10 bases. The length of the CDR3 is 17 residues. The ends lost 0 bases at V and 4 bases at J; junction bases unmatched: 11. Germline CDR1 reads GTSNPN; CDR2 reads SVGIG (reference sequence). CDR3 in amino acids: CAWSVRQVPSGRETQYF. The CDR3 nucleotides read TGTGCCTGGAGTGTACGTCAGGTTCCTAGCGGGAGAGAGACCCAGTACTTC.

The chain uses TRBV30 and TRBJ2-3; 9 bases are shared with TRBD2. CDR1 is GTSNPN and CDR2 is SVGIG in the germline V gene (reference sequence). The junction had 3 bases not matched to a gene; V was cut back by 2 bases and J by 9 bases. CDR3 size: 12 residues. The CDR3 is CAWSPSGTTQYF. CDR3 in DNA: TGTGCCTGGAGTCCTAGCGGGACCACGCAGTATTTT.

Points on this clone: The same CDR3 also results from other DNA sequences found in this sample. The chain carries TRBV4-1 and TRBJ2-1; 14 nucleotides agree with TRBD2. The V gene end was trimmed by 4 bases and the J gene end by 9 bases; junction bases not matched to a gene: 5. Germline loops: CDR1 MGHRA, CDR2 YSYEKL. This CDR3 region has 15 residues. The chain's CDR3 is CASSPGLAGVGEQFF. DNA of the CDR3: TGCGCCAGCAGCCCGGGACTAGCGGGAGTTGGTGAGCAGTTCTTC.